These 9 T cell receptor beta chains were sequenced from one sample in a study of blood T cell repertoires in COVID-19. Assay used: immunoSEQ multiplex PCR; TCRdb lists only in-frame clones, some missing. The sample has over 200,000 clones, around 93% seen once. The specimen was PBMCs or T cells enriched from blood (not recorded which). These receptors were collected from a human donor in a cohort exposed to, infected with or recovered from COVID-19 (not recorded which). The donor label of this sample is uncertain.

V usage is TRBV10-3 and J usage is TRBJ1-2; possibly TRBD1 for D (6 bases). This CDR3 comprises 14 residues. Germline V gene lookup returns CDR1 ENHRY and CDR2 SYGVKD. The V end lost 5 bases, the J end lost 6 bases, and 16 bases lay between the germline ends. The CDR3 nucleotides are TGTGCCATCAGTCGAGATACAGGGTCCGATGGCTACACCTTC. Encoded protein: CAISRDTGSDGYTF.

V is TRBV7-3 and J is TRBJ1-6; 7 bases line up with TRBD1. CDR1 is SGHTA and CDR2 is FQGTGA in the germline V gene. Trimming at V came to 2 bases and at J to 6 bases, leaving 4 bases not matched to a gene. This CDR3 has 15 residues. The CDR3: CASSLQAGGNSPLHF. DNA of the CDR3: TGTGCCAGCAGCTTACAAGCAGGGGGTAATTCACCCCTCCACTTT.

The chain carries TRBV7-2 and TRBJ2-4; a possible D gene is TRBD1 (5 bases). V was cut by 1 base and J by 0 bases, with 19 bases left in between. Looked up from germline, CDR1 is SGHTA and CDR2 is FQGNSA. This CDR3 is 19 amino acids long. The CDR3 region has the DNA TGTGCCAGCAGCTTAGGAGGAGTTAGGGGTACTCTAGCCAAAAACATTCAGTACTTC. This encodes CASSLGGVRGTLAKNIQYF.

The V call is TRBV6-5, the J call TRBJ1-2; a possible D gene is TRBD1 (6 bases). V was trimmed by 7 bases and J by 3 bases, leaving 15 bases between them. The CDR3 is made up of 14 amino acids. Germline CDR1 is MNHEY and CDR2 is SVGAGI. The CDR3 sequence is CASTTPGGHYGYTF. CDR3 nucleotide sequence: TGTGCCAGCACCACCCCTGGGGGCCACTATGGCTACACCTTC.

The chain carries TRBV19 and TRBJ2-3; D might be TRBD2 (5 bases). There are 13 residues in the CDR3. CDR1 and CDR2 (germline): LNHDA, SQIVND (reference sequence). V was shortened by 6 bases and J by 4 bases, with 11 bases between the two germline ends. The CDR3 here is CASSGETPDTQYF. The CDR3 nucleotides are TGTGCCAGTAGCGGGGAGACCCCAGATACGCAGTATTTT.

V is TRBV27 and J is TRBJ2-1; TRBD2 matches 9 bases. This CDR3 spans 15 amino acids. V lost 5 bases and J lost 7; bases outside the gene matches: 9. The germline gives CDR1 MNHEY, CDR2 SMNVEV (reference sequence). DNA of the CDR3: TGTGCCAGCAGTAGTAGAGCTAGCGGGGCTAATGAGCAGTTCTTC. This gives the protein CASSSRASGANEQFF.

This chain's CDR3 is CASSLDSLSYGYTF. In DNA, the CDR3 is TGTGCCAGCAGTTTGGACAGCCTCTCCTATGGCTACACCTTC. The rearrangement joins TRBV6-5 to TRBJ1-2; tentatively, D is TRBD1 (6 bases). Germline lookup yields CDR1 MNHEY and CDR2 SVGAGI. Trimming removed 4 bases at V and 4 bases at J, with 13 bases between. The CDR3 extends over 14 amino acids.

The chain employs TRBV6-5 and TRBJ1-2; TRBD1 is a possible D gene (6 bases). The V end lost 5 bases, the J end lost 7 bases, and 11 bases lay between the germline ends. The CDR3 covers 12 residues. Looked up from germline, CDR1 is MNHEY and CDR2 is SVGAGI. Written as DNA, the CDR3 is TGTGCCAGCAGTAACCGACAGGCTGGCTACACCTTC. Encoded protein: CASSNRQAGYTF.

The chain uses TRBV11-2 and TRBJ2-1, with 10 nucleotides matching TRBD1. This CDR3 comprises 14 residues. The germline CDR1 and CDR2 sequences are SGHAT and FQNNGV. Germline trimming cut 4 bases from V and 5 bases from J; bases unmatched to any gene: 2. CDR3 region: CASSWTGGDNEQFF. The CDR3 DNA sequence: TGTGCCAGCAGCTGGACAGGGGGGGACAATGAGCAGTTCTTC.